These 14 T cell receptor beta chains share one sample of origin, sequenced in a study of blood T cell repertoires in COVID-19. Method: immunoSEQ multiplex PCR; TCRdb's copy keeps in-frame clones and lacks some. The sample comprises about 82,000 clones, about 83% of which are singletons, and more than 15% rests with the top ten. The sequencing sample was made of peripheral blood. All receptors come from a woman aged 55 to 70 with acute or convalescent COVID-19.

The genes are TRBV7-8 and TRBJ1-6; TRBD1 matches 9 bases. The CDR3 is 15 amino acids. Looked up from germline, CDR1 is SGHVS and CDR2 is FQNEAQ. The J segment lost 9 bases and the V segment lost 2 bases, leaving 5 bases of the junction unmatched. DNA of the CDR3: TGTGCCAGCAGCTTATCGGGACAGGGATCTTCACCCCTCCACTTT. Its translation is CASSLSGQGSSPLHF.

The chain joins TRBV24-1 to TRBJ1-4; D perhaps matches TRBD1 (5 bases). This CDR3 has 14 amino acids. Germline V lookup: CDR1 KGHDR, CDR2 SFDVKD. Trimming took 3 bases from V and 5 from J, leaving 9 bases between them. The CDR3 protein is CATSDTGNNEKLFF. The DNA of the CDR3 is TGTGCCACCAGTGATACAGGAAACAATGAAAAACTGTTTTTT.

The chain is built from TRBV5-1 and TRBJ2-7; 7 bases map to TRBD2. Trimming cost V 5 bases and J 4 bases; bases outside gene matches: 9. Germline V gene sequence: CDR1 SGHRS, CDR2 YFSETQ. The length of the CDR3 is 14 residues. The CDR3 sequence is CASRYGGSKYEQYF. CDR3 nucleotides: TGCGCCAGCAGATACGGGGGGTCCAAGTACGAGCAGTACTTC.

The chain recombines TRBV27 with TRBJ1-2, with D perhaps matching TRBD1 (6 bases). The V gene lost 8 bases and the J gene lost 4 bases, with 17 bases spanning the gap. The germline gives CDR1 MNHEY, CDR2 SMNVEV (reference sequence). The CDR3 length is 14 residues. CDR3 bases: TGTGCCAGCGGAACAGGGATCCCTTCCTATGGCTACACCTTC. Translated: CASGTGIPSYGYTF.

The rearrangement uses TRBV4-3 and TRBJ2-2, with 9 bases fitting TRBD2. Germline CDR1 reads LGHNA; CDR2 reads YSLEER. V shed 0 bases and J 7 bases; nucleotides not matched to a gene: 6. The CDR3 loop spans 16 amino acids. The CDR3 loop reads CASSQDHSGGGGELFF. The CDR3, as DNA: TGCGCCAGCAGCCAAGATCATAGCGGGGGCGGCGGGGAGCTGTTTTTT.

The chain has TRBV7-2 and TRBJ2-1, with 10 bases matching TRBD1. The CDR3 length is 16 residues. The junction had 1 base not matched to a gene; V was cut back by 1 base and J by 1 base. Per the germline V gene, CDR1 is SGHTA and CDR2 is FQGNSA. Written as DNA, the CDR3 is TGTGCCAGCAGCTTAGGGGGACAGGGGTCCTACAATGAGCAGTTCTTC. It is translated as CASSLGGQGSYNEQFF.

V is TRBV4-2 and J is TRBJ1-1; 7 bases line up with TRBD1. With V trimmed by 1 base and J by 5 bases, 10 bases remained unmatched. The CDR3 has 16 amino acids. Per germline, CDR1 LGHNA and CDR2 YNFKEQ. CDR3 coding DNA: TGTGCCAGCAGCCAAGGACAGGGAGATGGGGAGACTGAAGCTTTCTTT. Amino acid sequence: CASSQGQGDGETEAFF.

J is TRBJ1-1 and V is TRBV5-1; tentative D call: TRBD1 (5 bases). The CDR3 length is 13 residues. V lost 6 bases and J lost 4, with 13 bases in between. Germline V gene data show CDR1 as SGHRS and CDR2 as YFSETQ. Here the CDR3 reads CASTSGGPTEAFF. The DNA for the CDR3 is TGCGCCAGCACCTCCGGGGGTCCCACTGAAGCTTTCTTT.

The chain uses TRBV30 and TRBJ2-1; 8 bases are shared with TRBD2. This CDR3 region has 16 residues. Trimming took 1 base from V and 0 from J; bases not matched to a gene: 5. Germline CDR1 reads GTSNPN; CDR2 reads SVGIG (reference sequence). The CDR3 sequence: CAWSARSGASYNEQFF. CDR3 bases: TGTGCCTGGAGTGCACGTAGCGGGGCCTCCTACAATGAGCAGTTCTTC.

This rearrangement joins TRBV9 to TRBJ1-6; the D gene is possibly TRBD1 (6 bases). The CDR3 length is 15 residues. V was cut by 4 bases and J by 7 bases, with 15 bases left in between. Germline CDR1 SGDLS, CDR2 YYNGEE. As DNA, the CDR3 is TGTGCCAGCAGCCCCGGGACGGGGGGCAATTCACCCCTCCACTTT. Translating it yields CASSPGTGGNSPLHF. Full variable domain (remainder filled in from reference TRBV9 and TRBJ1-6): DSGVTQTPKHLITATGQRVTLRCSPRSGDLSVYWYQQSLDQGLQFLIQYYNGEERAKGNILERFSAQQFPDLHSELNLSSLELGDSALYFCASSPGTGGNSPLHFGNGTRLTVT.

V usage is TRBV7-2 and J usage is TRBJ2-7; D gene uncertain. The V and J ends lost 3 bases and 4 bases respectively, with 16 bases between them. CDR3 length equals 15 residues. CDR1 and CDR2 (germline): SGHTA, FQGNSA. DNA for the CDR3: TGTGCCAGCAGCTTGACCCGGTTGGCCGGGTACGAGCAGTACTTC. Translating gives CASSLTRLAGYEQYF.

This chain uses TRBV14 with TRBJ2-1; 11 bases map to TRBD2. Per germline, CDR1 SGHDN and CDR2 FVKESK. V lost 3 bases to trimming and J lost 4 bases; unmatched junction nucleotides: 11. The CDR3 extends over 18 amino acids. CDR3 DNA: TGTGCCAGCAGCCATCCCACTGGGACTAGCGGAGTATACAATGAGCAGTTCTTC. Translating it yields CASSHPTGTSGVYNEQFF.

The J gene is TRBJ1-1, the V gene TRBV11-2, with a possible D match to TRBD1 (5 bases). V was cut by 3 bases and J by 2 bases, with 10 bases left in between. This CDR3 has 14 residues. The germline V gene has CDR1 SGHAT and CDR2 FQNNGV. CDR3 in DNA: TGTGCCAGCAGCTTCCGCAGGGTAAACACTGAAGCTTTCTTT. Protein: CASSFRRVNTEAFF.

This clone has only a few counts. The J gene is TRBJ2-1, the V gene TRBV6-6, with 9 bases aligning to TRBD2. This CDR3 has 14 residues. Trimming took 6 bases from V and 4 from J; bases not matched to a gene: 4. CDR1 and CDR2 (germline): MNHNY, SVGAGI (reference sequence). CDR3: CASRGAGGYNEQFF. For the CDR3, the DNA is TGTGCCAGCAGGGGGGCGGGAGGGTACAATGAGCAGTTCTTC.